This TCR beta chain was retrieved from a study of blood T cell repertoires in COVID-19. About the research overall: In each case, the material was cDNA or gDNA derived from T cells, B-cell-depleted T cells, or PBMCs.

Trimming at V came to 2 bases and at J to 6 bases, leaving 6 bases not matched to a gene. The V gene's germline CDR1 is MNHEY and CDR2 SMNVEV (reference sequence). There are 15 residues in the CDR3. In the original analysis: Reference gene primer amplification yielded estimated nucleated cell counts. Sequencing used immunoSEQ multiplex PCR; TCRdb keeps in-frame clones, though not all of them. The DNA gave D and trimming, while V, J and clone size come from that table. The table has a few hundred thousand clones, 85% seen once. The source is a woman aged 45-60 years with active or convalescent COVID-19. The chain is built from TRBV27 and TRBJ1-5; 8 bases are a match to TRBD1. Sequencing used peripheral blood. CDR3 in amino acids: CASSLGTGLSQPQHF. The DNA for the CDR3 is TGTGCCAGCAGTTTAGGGACAGGACTCAGTCAGCCCCAGCATTTT.